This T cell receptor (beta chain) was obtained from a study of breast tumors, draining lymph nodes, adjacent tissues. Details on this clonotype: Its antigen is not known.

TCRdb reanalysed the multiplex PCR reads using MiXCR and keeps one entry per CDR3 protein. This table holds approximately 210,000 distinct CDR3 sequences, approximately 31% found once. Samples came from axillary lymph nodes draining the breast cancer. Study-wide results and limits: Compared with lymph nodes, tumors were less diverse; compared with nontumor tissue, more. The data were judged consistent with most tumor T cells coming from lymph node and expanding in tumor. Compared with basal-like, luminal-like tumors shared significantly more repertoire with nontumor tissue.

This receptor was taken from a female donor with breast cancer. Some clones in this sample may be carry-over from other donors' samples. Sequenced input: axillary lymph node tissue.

The CDR3 is CASSYSGGLLGTEAFF. CDR3 nucleotide sequence: TGTGCCAGCAGCTATAGTGGCGGGTTATTGGGGACTGAAGCTTTCTTT. The chain uses TRBV7-8 and TRBJ1-1; D is undetermined. The length of the CDR3 is 16 residues. The germline V gene has CDR1 SGHVS and CDR2 FQNEAQ. V was shortened by 4 bases and J by 5 bases, with 20 bases between the two germline ends.